These 18 T cell receptor beta chains originate from one sample sequenced in a study of blood T cell repertoires in COVID-19. This table comes from immunoSEQ multiplex PCR, and its TCRdb copy is limited to in-frame clones, with some not included. The repertoire has approximately 170,000 clones, roughly four fifths of them found once; the top ten carry approximately 2.6%. Sequencing used peripheral blood. These receptors all stem from a woman over 75 with COVID-19, enrolled during active disease.

The rearrangement joins TRBV5-1 to TRBJ2-1; D remains unclear. This CDR3 contains 16 residues. The germline gives CDR1 SGHRS, CDR2 YFSETQ. The V end lost 5 bases, the J end lost 0 bases, and 15 bases lay between the germline ends. The CDR3 is CASSLWSGSSYNEQFF. The CDR3 DNA reads as TGCGCCAGCAGTTTGTGGTCCGGTAGCTCCTACAATGAGCAGTTCTTC.

The chain carries TRBV7-2 and TRBJ2-7, with unresolved D. The CDR3 consists of 15 residues. The germline gives CDR1 SGHTA, CDR2 FQGNSA. Trimming pared 5 bases from V and 0 bases from J, leaving 14 bases between. The CDR3 DNA sequence: TGTGCCAGCAGCCGTACTTCGACTGCCTCCTACGAGCAGTACTTC. It is translated as CASSRTSTASYEQYF.

This chain links TRBV19 with TRBJ1-2; D gene unclear. The CDR3 length is 15 residues. Trimming removed 4 bases from V and 2 bases from J, with 14 bases in between. Germline values: CDR1 LNHDA, CDR2 SQIVND (reference sequence). The CDR3 nucleotides read TGTGCCAGTAGTACCAACAGAGCGGGGAACTATGGCTACACCTTC. Encoded protein: CASSTNRAGNYGYTF.

This chain uses TRBV5-5 with TRBJ2-1; TRBD1 might be the D (6 bases). The V gene's germline CDR1 is SGHKS and CDR2 YYEKEE (reference sequence). The V and J ends lost 7 bases and 9 bases respectively, with 14 bases between them. There are 12 residues in the CDR3. The CDR3 nucleotides are TGTGCCAGCTCCCAAGCAGGGGTTGAGCAGTTCTTC. Protein product: CASSQAGVEQFF.

This chain links TRBV7-8 with TRBJ1-1, with D possibly matching TRBD1 (5 bases). Deletions cut 2 bases from V and 2 bases from J, with 15 bases between. The CDR3 has 16 residues. CDR1 SGHVS and CDR2 FQNEAQ come from the germline V gene. In DNA, the CDR3 is TGTGCCAGCAGCTTACTTTGGGGGGGGTTAAACACTGAAGCTTTCTTT. This encodes CASSLLWGGLNTEAFF.

Comments on this clone: At one end the junction does not follow the germline gene, possibly because of a read error. The chain joins TRBV5-1 to TRBJ2-7; D call uncertain. This CDR3 region has 13 residues. Germline-derived CDR1 and CDR2 are SGHRS and YFSETQ. The CDR3 sequence: CASSPGVSHEQYF. The CDR3 bases are TGCGCCAGCAGCCCCGGTGTCTCCCACGAGCAGTACTTC.

V usage is TRBV7-3 and J usage is TRBJ2-1, with TRBD1 matching 9 bases. The length of the CDR3 is 15 residues. Per the germline V gene, CDR1 is SGHTA and CDR2 is FQGTGA. The ends lost 5 bases at V and 4 bases at J; junction bases unmatched: 6. The CDR3 sequence: CASSMDRGGYNEQFF. CDR3 DNA sequence: TGTGCCAGCAGCATGGACAGGGGAGGTTACAATGAGCAGTTCTTC.

The chain recombines TRBV7-3 with TRBJ1-1; 8 bases match TRBD1. The CDR3 is 13 amino acids. Per the germline V gene, CDR1 is SGHTA and CDR2 is FQGTGA. The trim removed 7 bases at V and 7 bases at J, leaving 8 bases unmatched. The CDR3 nucleotides read TGTGCCAGCACCACACAGGGGGGCAGTGAAGCTTTCTTT. The encoded protein is CASTTQGGSEAFF.

This clone was seen once. The CDR3 DNA follows: TGCGCCAGCAGCTTGGACCTCGGACGGAGGTTTGAAGCTTTCTTT. Amino acids: CASSLDLGRRFEAFF. V gene TRBV5-1 combines with J gene TRBJ1-1; D not certain. Deletions cut 0 bases from V and 7 bases from J, with 16 bases between. The CDR3 has 15 residues. CDR1 SGHRS and CDR2 YFSETQ come from the germline V gene.

This clone was seen more than once but under ten times. V is TRBV7-3 and J is TRBJ1-1; D remains ambiguous. The ends were cut back, 3 bases at V and 2 bases at J, with 10 bases in the middle. Germline loops: CDR1 SGHTA, CDR2 FQGTGA. The CDR3 has 14 amino acids. The CDR3 protein is CASSLGPINTEAFF. For the CDR3, the DNA is TGTGCCAGCAGCTTGGGCCCTATAAACACTGAAGCTTTCTTT.

The V gene is TRBV6-1, the J gene TRBJ1-3; 8 bases align to TRBD1. The CDR3 is made up of 15 amino acids. Trimming took 3 bases from V and 0 from J; bases not matched to a gene: 1. Germline values: CDR1 MNHNS, CDR2 SASEGT. Here the CDR3 DNA reads TGTGCCAGCAGTGACGACAGGGGCTCTGGAAACACCATATATTTT. Protein product: CASSDDRGSGNTIYF.

This rearrangement joins TRBV6-1 to TRBJ2-2; possible D gene TRBD2, 6 bases. CDR1 MNHNS and CDR2 SASEGT come from the germline V gene. The CDR3 length is 15 residues. V lost 0 bases and J lost 13, with 18 bases in between. This chain's CDR3 is CASSEAGTGSWGLFF. The CDR3, as DNA: TGTGCCAGCAGTGAAGCCGGGACCGGGAGCTGGGGGCTGTTTTTT.

The chain couples TRBV5-1 to TRBJ2-7; 12 bases map to TRBD2. The CDR3 consists of 15 residues. The V segment lost 4 bases and the J segment 6 bases; nucleotides outside the gene matches: 8. Germline CDR1 is SGHRS and CDR2 is YFSETQ. CDR3 sequence reads: CASSLLTSGSREQYF. The CDR3 region has the DNA TGCGCCAGCAGCCTCTTGACTAGCGGGAGCCGCGAGCAGTACTTC.

V usage is TRBV7-3 and J usage is TRBJ2-3; TRBD1 agrees at 9 bases. The CDR3 is 13 amino acids. The V segment lost 6 bases and the J segment 3 bases; nucleotides outside the gene matches: 1. CDR1 is SGHTA and CDR2 is FQGTGA in the germline V gene. The CDR3 nucleotides read TGTGCCAGCAGGGACAGGGGAACAGATACGCAGTATTTT. Translated, it gives CASRDRGTDTQYF. The complete variable domain, with remaining parts taken from reference TRBV7-3 and TRBJ2-3, reads GAGVSQTPSNKVTEKGKYVELRCDPISGHTALYWYRQSLGQGPEFLIYFQGTGAADDSGLPNDRFFAVRPEGSVSTLKIQRTERGDSAVYLCASRDRGTDTQYFGPGTRLTVL.

This clone has only one observation. The gene calls are TRBV11-2 and TRBJ2-1, with D maybe TRBD2 (6 bases). CDR1 and CDR2 from the germline V gene are SGHAT and FQNNGV. With 1 base removed from V and 3 bases from J, the gap between germline ends came to 16 bases. The CDR3 is 17 residues long. DNA for the CDR3: TGTGCCAGCAGCTTAGTTAGGGGAGAGACTAGCTACAATGAGCAGTTCTTC. Translation gives CASSLVRGETSYNEQFF.

The chain has TRBV7-8 and TRBJ1-5; a possible D gene is TRBD1 (6 bases). Germline V lookup: CDR1 SGHVS, CDR2 FQNEAQ. Trimming shortened V by 1 base and J by 0 bases, and 7 bases separated the two germline ends. The CDR3 is 15 amino acids. DNA of the CDR3: TGTGCCAGCAGCTTAGGGACAGCTAGCAATCAGCCCCAGCATTTT. It translates to CASSLGTASNQPQHF.

The CDR3 loop is CASSFSRGLITEAFF. The CDR3 coding sequence is TGTGCCAGCAGTTTCTCCAGGGGTTTAATCACTGAAGCTTTCTTT. The V and J genes are TRBV28 and TRBJ1-1; TRBD1 is a possible D gene (6 bases). Germline-derived CDR1 and CDR2 are MDHEN and SYDVKM. The CDR3 contains 15 residues. V gave up 3 bases and J gave up 4 bases, with 15 bases separating them.

The genes are TRBV10-3 and TRBJ1-2; D unresolved. This CDR3 comprises 16 residues. Germline CDR1 ENHRY, CDR2 SYGVKD. Between the trimmed V and J ends, which lost 4 bases and 4 bases, there was a span of 19 bases. The CDR3 region has the DNA TGTGCCATCAGTGCATTGACCCCCCCGTCGGGCTATGGCTACACCTTC. Protein: CAISALTPPSGYGYTF.